The sequence of this TCR beta chain was determined in a study of T cell responses to AZD1222 COVID-19 vaccine. Concerning this clone: Antigen: not known.

Findings and limits, study-wide: Only five or six individuals given AZD1222 were seropositive at baseline. Regions 160-218 and 743-854 dominated among vaccine-associated CD4 TCRs spanning spike. Among the donors, most were white British and more were female, and clonal diversity was possibly underestimated. Spike-specific TCR breadth and depth were elevated following two AZD1222 doses.

The CDR3 has 16 amino acids. Germline lookup yields CDR1 MNHNY and CDR2 SVGAGI (reference sequence). With 0 bases clipped from V and 5 bases from J, the junction kept 8 bases outside the gene matches. Only in-frame clones appear in the TCRdb table, and some are missing; sequencing was by immunoSEQ multiplex PCR. In the table there are around 84,000 clones, 88% of which are singletons. The sequences come from peripheral blood, collected on day 0 of AZD1222 vaccination. This sequence originates from an adult in good health. The V and J genes are TRBV6-6 and TRBJ2-5; 8 positions match TRBD1. As DNA, the CDR3 is TGTGCCAGCAGTTACTCAGGGCAGGGGGCGGGGGAGACCCAGTACTTC. Translated, it gives CASSYSGQGAGETQYF.